The 3 T cell receptor beta chains in this list originate from one sample, sequenced in a study of T cell responses to AZD1222 COVID-19 vaccine. The table came from immunoSEQ multiplex PCR; TCRdb's copy has only in-frame clones and leaves some out. The table shows roughly 34,000 clones, with less than 90% occurring only once. Sample: peripheral blood, taken on day 0 of AZD1222 vaccination. These receptor sequences come from an adult in good health.

The rearrangement links TRBV19 to TRBJ2-3; D gene uncertain. The CDR3 runs to 13 residues. In germline, CDR1 is LNHDA, CDR2 SQIVND (reference sequence). The V end lost 4 bases, the J end lost 1 base, and 6 bases lay between the germline ends. CDR3 bases: TGTGCCAGTAGTACGGCAGGCACAGATACGCAGTATTTT. Translated: CASSTAGTDTQYF. Looking up the rest from reference TRBV19 and TRBJ2-3 gives the full variable domain: DGGITQSPKYLFRKEGQNVTLSCEQNLNHDAMYWYRQDPGQGLRLIYYSQIVNDFQKGDIAEGYSVSREKKESFPLTVTSAQKNPTAFYLCASSTAGTDTQYFGPGTRLTVL.

This rearrangement joins TRBV19 to TRBJ2-1; TRBD1 is a possible D gene (6 bases). Looked up from germline, CDR1 is LNHDA and CDR2 is SQIVND (reference sequence). Trimming removed 7 bases from V and 3 bases from J, with 16 bases in between. CDR3 length: 15 amino acids. CDR3 DNA sequence: TGTGCCAGTACCTCAGGGTCAGGGGTCTACAATGAGCAGTTCTTC. Its protein is CASTSGSGVYNEQFF.

This chain joins TRBV9 and TRBJ2-3; TRBD1 aligns across 7 bases. V lost 1 base, J lost 2 bases, and 7 bases stayed unmatched. There are 16 residues in the CDR3. CDR1 and CDR2 (germline): SGDLS, YYNGEE. CDR3 loop: CASSVTGARDTDTQYF. In DNA, the CDR3 is TGTGCCAGCAGCGTAACAGGGGCCCGGGACACAGATACGCAGTATTTT.